The 4 T cell receptor beta chains in this list originate from one sample, sequenced in a study of PD-L1 blockade in urothelial cancer. The time point is: peripheral blood 6 weeks after treatment start. Here immunoSEQ multiplex PCR was the method, and the copy in TCRdb shows in-frame clones only, minus some. This table has around 30,000 clones, around three quarters appearing once. This sample comprised PBMCs, obtained around atezolizumab (anti-PD-L1) treatment. The receptors shown here come from a man between 70 and 80 years old with urothelial cancer.

This clone is a singleton in its sample. The V call is TRBV5-1, the J call TRBJ2-2; no clear D gene. CDR3 length: 14 amino acids. Trimming left V 0 bases short and J 4 bases short, with 7 bases between. Germline V gene data show CDR1 as SGHRS and CDR2 as YFSETQ. DNA of the CDR3: TGCGCCAGCAGCTTGGGAGTAGCCACCGGGGAGCTGTTTTTT. Protein: CASSLGVATGELFF.

Only one count was recorded for this clone. The J gene is TRBJ1-4, the V gene TRBV4-2; D may be TRBD1 (6 bases). CDR1 and CDR2 (germline): LGHNA, YNFKEQ. This CDR3 contains 18 residues. With 4 bases removed from V and 5 bases from J, the gap between germline ends came to 23 bases. As DNA, the CDR3 is TGTGCCAGCAGCCCATCAGCAACCCCGGACAGCAGAAATGAAAAACTGTTTTTT. It codes for CASSPSATPDSRNEKLFF.

The rearrangement links TRBV5-6 to TRBJ1-1; perhaps TRBD1 as D (6 bases). V was clipped by 4 bases and J by 4 bases, with 14 bases between them. From germline, CDR1 is SGHDT and CDR2 YYEEEE. CDR3 length equals 14 residues. DNA of the CDR3: TGTGCCAGCAGCGAGCAGGGGTTGGGCACTGAAGCTTTCTTT. Encoded protein: CASSEQGLGTEAFF.

The chain employs TRBV6-6 and TRBJ1-1, with TRBD1 as a possible D gene (5 bases). Germline assignment: CDR1 MNHNY and CDR2 SVGAGI (reference sequence). V was pared by 6 bases and J by 2 bases, with 16 bases between. The CDR3 covers 15 residues. This CDR3 reads CASSPEGTPNTEAFF. Here the CDR3 DNA reads TGTGCCAGCAGCCCCGAGGGGACTCCCAACACTGAAGCTTTCTTT.